This T cell receptor (beta chain) was recovered during a study of T cell repertoires in cytomegalovirus infection. Study details: It can be stated that public TCR beta signatures indicated CMV infection as well as a matching HLA type.

Regarding the study as a whole: Cumulative frequency (of public TCR beta family members) identified carriers of CMV plus the relevant HLA. Across the ex vivo response, the dominant clonotypes were HLA-C-restricted CMV-specific TCR beta clonotypes.

The V gene lost 5 bases and the J gene lost 7 bases, with 18 bases spanning the gap. The CDR3 is made up of 14 amino acids. The V gene's germline CDR1 is MNHNY and CDR2 SVGAGI (reference sequence). TCRdb passed the reads through MiXCR, listing each CDR3 protein once. The sample lists about 68,000 distinct CDR3 sequences, about 23% seen once, with roughly 80% in the top ten. Details on this clonotype: What it binds is not known.

Sequencing was carried out using PBMCs, sequenced either directly or after in vitro stimulation (not recorded which). The sequence was obtained from a human donor in good health (CMV status not recorded). Some clones in this sample may be carry-over from other donors' samples. The chain links TRBV6-6 to TRBJ2-7; a possible D gene is TRBD2 (5 bases). The DNA of the CDR3 is TGTGCCAGCAGTCAGCGGCCCGCCGCCGGGGAGCAGTACTTC. Protein: CASSQRPAAGEQYF.